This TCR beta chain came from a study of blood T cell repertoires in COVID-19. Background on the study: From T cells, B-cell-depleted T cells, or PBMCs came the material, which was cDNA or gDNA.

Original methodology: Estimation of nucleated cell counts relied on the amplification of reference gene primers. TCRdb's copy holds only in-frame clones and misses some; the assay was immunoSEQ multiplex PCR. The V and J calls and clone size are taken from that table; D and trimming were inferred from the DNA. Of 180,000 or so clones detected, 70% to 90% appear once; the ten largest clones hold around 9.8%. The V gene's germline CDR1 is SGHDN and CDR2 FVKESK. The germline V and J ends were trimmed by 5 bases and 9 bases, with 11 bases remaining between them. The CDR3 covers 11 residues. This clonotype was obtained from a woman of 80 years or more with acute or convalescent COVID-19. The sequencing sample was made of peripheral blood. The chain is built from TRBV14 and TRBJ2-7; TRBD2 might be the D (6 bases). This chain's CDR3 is CASSKGGLQYF. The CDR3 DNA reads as TGTGCCAGCAGCAAAGGAGGGCTGCAGTACTTC.